Listed below are T cell receptor beta chains from one sample, sequenced in a study of cytomegalovirus exposure and HLA in healthy donors. Method: immunoSEQ multiplex PCR; TCRdb's copy keeps in-frame clones and lacks some. The profile shows tens of thousands of clones, roughly 85% of them singletons. The sequencing input was PBMCs. The receptor set was obtained from a female donor in good health and CMV-seronegative. CDR3s leave out the opening cysteine and the closing phenylalanine or tryptophan. The order of the fields is CDR3 protein, V gene, J gene.

ASSSRRGRDGYT	TRBV7-8	TRBJ1-2
ASSYPGQGGPEQF	TRBV6-5	TRBJ2-1
ASSEWAGPGEQY	TRBV10-2	TRBJ2-7
ASSLYQGLEQY	TRBV5-5	TRBJ2-7
ASTGGSSYNEQF	TRBV6-1	TRBJ2-1
ASSGLAGVLLDEQF	TRBV2	TRBJ2-1
ASNPSVGGTDTQY	TRBV5-1	TRBJ2-3
ASSYSGSYEQY	TRBV7-3	TRBJ2-7
ASSYSGGPEKLF	TRBV6-6	TRBJ1-4
ASSPYRATSGVSYEQY	TRBV7-8	TRBJ2-7
ASSRPGVANEETQY	TRBV5-1	TRBJ2-5
SVDNRLNYGYT	TRBV29-1	TRBJ1-2
SVGGTSSYNEQF	TRBV29-1	TRBJ2-1
SVAQNRVGDEQY	TRBV29-1	TRBJ2-7
ASSLADRGYGYT	TRBV28	TRBJ1-2
ASSEGRANTEAF	TRBV2	TRBJ1-1
ASSLLGGQETQY	TRBV28	TRBJ2-5
ASSPAARLAVETQY	TRBV5-4	TRBJ2-5
ASSPTSGVFSGELF	TRBV5-4	TRBJ2-2
ASGRSLAASYNEQF	TRBV7-9	TRBJ2-1
SPLRPKGLPKNQPQH	TRBV29-1	TRBJ1-5
ASSDADEQY	TRBV6-1	TRBJ2-7
ASSIISGGNQPQH	TRBV19	TRBJ1-5
ASSLAQGGETQY	TRBV7-9	TRBJ2-5
ASSAGTGNRLG	TRBV21-1	TRBJ1-2
AWSVIQGRTTGELF	TRBV30	TRBJ2-2
ASSPSRRSNQPQH	TRBV7-3	TRBJ1-5
ASSRPNSYEQY	TRBV5-6	TRBJ2-7
ASSEYGENTEAF	TRBV25-1	TRBJ1-1
ASSRHRELYGYT	TRBV28	TRBJ1-2
ASSFGGRAFSSYNEQF	TRBV27	TRBJ2-1
ASSHPGQASTDTQY	TRBV4-1	TRBJ2-3
ASSVGGAAGGRYEQY	TRBV9	TRBJ2-7
ASSHLAQRSSYEQY	TRBV4-1	TRBJ2-7
ASSSGVYNIQY	TRBV6-5	TRBJ2-4
ASTTTMNTEAF	TRBV7-9	TRBJ1-1
ASSIMSGGRAEAF	TRBV19	TRBJ1-1
ASSVAVTMNTEAF	TRBV6-1	TRBJ1-1
AIRGGLDRGGYGYT	TRBV10-3	TRBJ1-2
ASSPRGTNEKLF	TRBV18	TRBJ1-4
ASSIFRLDTRNEQF	TRBV19	TRBJ2-1
ASSEWEGSLYEQY	TRBV6-1	TRBJ2-7
ASSLTAREVGQPQH	TRBV7-7	TRBJ1-5
ASSLLAGGHEQY	TRBV5-8	TRBJ2-7
ASSRNLDRLNEKLF	TRBV7-9	TRBJ1-4
ASSLPGTAEAF	TRBV7-2	TRBJ1-1
ASRDRGDTGELF	TRBV19	TRBJ2-2
ASSLSGAEFNQPQH	TRBV27	TRBJ1-5
ASSVAGTSGGYEQY	TRBV7-2	TRBJ2-7
AWRVGLAKEQY	TRBV30	TRBJ2-7